The 12 T cell receptor beta chains below come from one sample, sequenced in a study of T-cell memory formation after mild COVID-19. TCRdb passed the 5' RACE reads through MiXCR, listing each CDR3 protein once. The repertoire has hundreds of thousands of distinct CDR3 sequences, 20% to 25% of them found once; the top ten carry around 20%. Material: PBMCs or a T cell subset sorted from them (not recorded which). Source of these receptors: a man between 18 and 35 years old who had mild COVID-19 (a few samples of this study predate the infection). Cell type and time point are not known.

V gene TRBV3-1 combines with J gene TRBJ2-1; the match to TRBD2 covers 8 bases. The CDR3 is 16 residues long. Germline CDR1 LGHDT, CDR2 YNNKEL (reference sequence). V was clipped by 2 bases and J by 0 bases; unmatched bases: 3. Here the CDR3 DNA reads TGTGCCAGCAGCCAAACTAGCGGTAGCTCCTACAATGAGCAGTTCTTC. It translates to CASSQTSGSSYNEQFF.

This chain joins TRBV6-5 and TRBJ2-7; D call uncertain. The germline V gene encodes CDR1 MNHEY and CDR2 SVGAGI. Trimming cost V 6 bases and J 5 bases, with 14 bases left between them. The CDR3 runs to 13 residues. CDR3 in amino acids: CASRSTSTDEQYF. The CDR3 DNA is TGTGCCAGCAGATCCACTTCCACGGACGAGCAGTACTTC.

In its sample, this clonotype was seen many times. The genes are TRBV12-3 or TRBV12-4 and TRBJ1-5; D not certain. Trimming shortened V by 6 bases and J by 6 bases, and 15 bases separated the two germline ends. This CDR3 has 14 residues. CDR3 region: CASRSGPAFQPQHF. CDR3 nucleotides: TGTGCCAGCAGGTCCGGGCCGGCATTTCAGCCCCAGCATTTT.

This clonotype was detected only a few times. This chain joins TRBV6-6 and TRBJ1-5; 8 nucleotides align to TRBD1. The CDR3 loop spans 15 amino acids. The V and J ends lost 5 bases and 4 bases, in that order; junction bases with no gene match: 7. Germline loops: CDR1 MNHNY, CDR2 SVGAGI (reference sequence). The DNA of the CDR3 is TGTGCCAGCAGTCTGGACAGGGCATTAAATCAGCCCCAGCATTTT. Translation gives CASSLDRALNQPQHF.

This clonotype came up a few times. V is TRBV15 and J is TRBJ2-5; D is unclear. CDR3 length equals 12 residues. The germline V gene encodes CDR1 LNHNV and CDR2 YYDKDF (reference sequence). V was trimmed by 3 bases and J by 5 bases, leaving 7 bases between them. The CDR3 spells CATSSPGETQYF. For the CDR3, the DNA is TGTGCCACCAGCAGCCCTGGGGAGACCCAGTACTTC.

This clonotype was observed a few times. The rearrangement joins TRBV18 to TRBJ2-5; 9 nucleotides align to TRBD1. Germline lookup yields CDR1 KGHSH and CDR2 LQKENI. The CDR3 covers 15 residues. J gave up 5 bases and V 2 bases, and 6 bases lay outside the gene matches. CDR3 region: CASSPRTGAGETQYF. The CDR3 DNA is TGTGCCAGCTCACCAAGGACAGGGGCTGGGGAGACCCAGTACTTC.

This clonotype was counted a few times. This chain joins TRBV6-5 and TRBJ2-1; no definite D call. CDR1 is MNHEY and CDR2 is SVGAGI in the germline V gene. V lost 4 bases to trimming and J lost 5 bases, with 12 bases between them. This CDR3 is 14 amino acids long. As DNA, the CDR3 is TGTGCCAGCAGTTCCGTGCTCGCGAACAATGAGCAGTTCTTC. Protein product: CASSSVLANNEQFF.

This chain joins TRBV19 and TRBJ2-7; tentatively, D is TRBD2 (6 bases). Germline-derived CDR1 and CDR2 are LNHDA and SQIVND (reference sequence). Trimming took 1 base from V and 2 from J, leaving 12 bases between them. The CDR3 consists of 15 residues. CDR3 in DNA: TGTGCCAGTAGTATAGGGGACGGGGGTCCCTACGAGCAGTACTTC. It codes for CASSIGDGGPYEQYF.

The chain is built from TRBV29-1 and TRBJ1-2; 8 nucleotides align to TRBD1. Germline V lookup: CDR1 SQVTM, CDR2 ANQGSEA. Unmatched junction bases numbered 3, after V lost 6 bases and J lost 0 bases. The CDR3 has 13 residues. The CDR3 coding sequence is TGCAGCGTCACGACAGGGGCTAACTATGGCTACACCTTC. Its translation is CSVTTGANYGYTF.

This clonotype was recorded a few times. The chain carries TRBV7-9 and TRBJ1-5, with D hard to call. Germline assignment: CDR1 SEHNR and CDR2 FQNEAQ (reference sequence). Trimming shortened V by 3 bases and J by 13 bases, and 13 bases separated the two germline ends. The CDR3 covers 12 residues. This CDR3 reads CASSFRGLWQHF. CDR3 sequence (DNA): TGTGCCAGCAGCTTTCGAGGCCTTTGGCAGCATTTT.

This clonotype was counted only a few times. The genes are TRBV10-3 and TRBJ1-1; perhaps TRBD1 as D (5 bases). Germline CDR1 ENHRY, CDR2 SYGVKD. This CDR3 spans 12 amino acids. Deletions cut 8 bases from V and 3 bases from J, with 10 bases between. The CDR3 DNA follows: TGTGCCATCGGCAGGGCGGACACTGAAGCTTTCTTT. It codes for CAIGRADTEAFF.

The V call is TRBV7-2, the J call TRBJ2-1; 10 bases map to TRBD2. This CDR3 contains 15 residues. Germline V CDR1 and CDR2: SGHTA, FQGNSA. The ends lost 5 bases at V and 7 bases at J; junction bases unmatched: 8. The CDR3 DNA reads as TGTGCCAGCAGCGGAGGAGCGGGGGGGCCTAATGAGCAGTTCTTC. It yields the protein CASSGGAGGPNEQFF.